This entry concerns a single T cell receptor (beta chain). Genomic DNA (approximately 2.1 micrograms) was obtained from cryopreserved PBMCs for construction of TCR beta libraries. CDR1 SGHRS and CDR2 YFSETQ come from the germline V gene. Trimming took off 7 bases at V and 7 bases at J, with 9 bases between the two ends. This CDR3 has 12 residues. This sample was included in a study of cytotoxic CD8 clonotypes in ibrutinib-treated CLL. Sequencing used immunoSEQ multiplex PCR; TCRdb keeps in-frame clones, though not all of them. The sample holds around 15,000 clones; over 60% are singletons and the top ten take roughly 12%.

Sequencing was performed on PBMCs, taken before ibrutinib treatment. The chain combines TRBV5-1 with TRBJ1-6, with D possibly being TRBD1 (6 bases). The TCR was taken from a human donor with chronic lymphocytic leukemia. The CDR3 DNA follows: TGCGCCAGCCGGGACACAAATTCACCCCTCCACTTT. Translating it yields CASRDTNSPLHF.